The clone carrying this T cell receptor beta chain has only a few counts. Different DNA sequences within this sample yield the same CDR3. These data originate in a study of blood T cell repertoires in COVID-19. Enrolment of Seattle patients took place during active infection, and they were followed longitudinally. Methods used by the authors: Quantification of nucleated cells was approximated via reference gene primer amplification. Assay used: immunoSEQ multiplex PCR; TCRdb lists only in-frame clones, some missing. D and trimming come from the DNA, and the V and J calls and clone size come from that table. The sample contains about 160,000 clones, around 83% of which appear only once. This clonotype was obtained from a woman between 45 and 60 years old with COVID-19, enrolled during active disease. The sequenced sample consisted of peripheral blood.

The CDR3 DNA sequence: TGTGCCAGCAGTTACGGTCAGTCCTACGAGCAGTACTTC. This gives the protein CASSYGQSYEQYF. The rearrangement joins TRBV6-5 to TRBJ2-7; D gene ambiguous. CDR3 length: 13 residues. V lost 2 bases, J lost 1 base, and 6 bases lay in between. CDR1 and CDR2 from the germline V gene are MNHEY and SVGAGI.